These 17 T cell receptor beta chains came from one sample sequenced in a study of shared clonotypes between healthy human individuals. The table came from immunoSEQ multiplex PCR; TCRdb's copy has only in-frame clones and leaves some out. The sample records under 1,100,000 clones, 70% to 80% being singletons. The sample consisted of memory CD4+ T cells from PBMCs. Sample subset: CD45RA-negative fraction. These receptors all stem from a man younger than 30 in good health. Some clones in this sample may be carry-over from other donors' samples.

CDR3 nucleotide sequence: TGTGCCAGCTCACAACTAACAGCACTCTTCCCTGGAAACACCATATATTTT. It translates to CASSQLTALFPGNTIYF. The gene calls are TRBV18 and TRBJ1-3; no definite D call. The CDR3 consists of 17 residues. V was cut by 4 bases and J by 2 bases, with 18 bases left in between. Per germline, CDR1 KGHSH and CDR2 LQKENI.

The genes are TRBV10-3 and TRBJ2-3, with D maybe TRBD2 (6 bases). With 2 bases removed from V and 5 bases from J, the gap between germline ends came to 14 bases. CDR1 is ENHRY and CDR2 is SYGVKD in the germline V gene. The length of the CDR3 is 15 residues. The CDR3 DNA reads TGTGCCATCAGTGAGATGGGGGGAGTGGGAGATACGCAGTATTTT. Its protein product is CAISEMGGVGDTQYF.

This clone was found once. The chain couples TRBV7-2 to TRBJ2-2; a possible D gene is TRBD1 (6 bases). The CDR3 has 16 amino acids. CDR1 SGHTA and CDR2 FQGNSA come from the germline V gene. V was shortened by 5 bases and J by 1 base, with 14 bases between the two germline ends. CDR3 bases: TGTGCCAGCAGCCTATGGACAGACCTGAACACCGGGGAGCTGTTTTTT. The encoded protein is CASSLWTDLNTGELFF.

In this sample, this clone turned up a few times. The chain recombines TRBV5-6 with TRBJ2-7, with D unclear. With 2 bases removed from V and 2 bases from J, the gap between germline ends came to 8 bases. Germline CDR1 SGHDT, CDR2 YYEEEE. The CDR3 runs 13 residues. The CDR3 DNA reads TGTGCCAGCAGCTTAGTGAGAGCCTACGAGCAGTACTTC. Encoded protein: CASSLVRAYEQYF. Filled out from reference TRBV5-6 and TRBJ2-7, the complete variable domain reads DAGVTQSPTHLIKTRGQQVTLRCSPKSGHDTVSWYQQALGQGPQFIFQYYEEEERQRGNFPDRFSGHQFPNYSSELNVNALLLGDSALYLCASSLVRAYEQYFGPGTRLTVT.

V and J are TRBV7-2 and TRBJ2-5; tentatively, D is TRBD1 or TRBD2 (6 bases each). The CDR3 has 16 amino acids. Germline V CDR1 and CDR2: SGHTA, FQGNSA. The germline V and J ends were trimmed by 4 bases and 4 bases, with 19 bases remaining between them. The CDR3 loop is CASSSRGGTVPETQYF. In DNA form, the CDR3 reads TGTGCCAGCAGCTCCCGAGGGGGGACCGTTCCAGAGACCCAGTACTTC.

The J gene is TRBJ1-1, the V gene TRBV28; 7 bases agree with TRBD1. Germline V gene sequence: CDR1 MDHEN, CDR2 SYDVKM. This CDR3 is 14 amino acids long. V lost 4 bases, J lost 3 bases, and 5 bases stayed unmatched. The CDR3 loop reads CASSSPGGYTEAFF. The CDR3 nucleotides read TGTGCCAGCAGTTCACCAGGGGGTTACACTGAAGCTTTCTTT.

V gene TRBV15 combines with J gene TRBJ1-5, with D tentatively TRBD1 (5 bases). This CDR3 contains 13 residues. V was clipped by 5 bases and J by 5 bases, with 10 bases between them. Looked up from germline, CDR1 is LNHNV and CDR2 is YYDKDF (reference sequence). Here the CDR3 reads CATSRDGDQPQHF. The CDR3 region has the DNA TGTGCCACCAGCCGGGACGGGGATCAGCCCCAGCATTTT.

The rearrangement joins TRBV10-3 to TRBJ2-2, with a tentative D call TRBD2 (6 bases). The length of the CDR3 is 14 residues. The V end lost 11 bases, the J end lost 1 base, and 14 bases lay between the germline ends. Germline CDR1 reads ENHRY; CDR2 reads SYGVKD. The CDR3: CASRGRENTGELFF. CDR3 nucleotide sequence: TGTGCCTCACGAGGGCGGGAGAACACCGGGGAGCTGTTTTTT.

The chain links TRBV6-1 to TRBJ1-5; D remains unclear. Germline values: CDR1 MNHNS, CDR2 SASEGT. Trimming removed 1 base from V and 7 bases from J, with 14 bases in between. This CDR3 has 15 amino acids. CDR3 residues: CASSEGISAGQPQHF. In nucleotides, the CDR3 is TGTGCCAGCAGTGAAGGGATCTCTGCTGGACAGCCCCAGCATTTT.

As to this clone: The same CDR3 arises from other DNA sequences in this sample as well. J is TRBJ1-3 and V is TRBV27; D unclear. CDR3 size: 13 residues. The V gene lost 5 bases and the J gene lost 4 bases, with 9 bases spanning the gap. Germline V gene sequence: CDR1 MNHEY, CDR2 SMNVEV (reference sequence). The CDR3 reads CASSPNTGNTIYF. The DNA for the CDR3 is TGTGCCAGCAGTCCCAATACGGGAAACACCATATATTTT.

The chain combines TRBV6-5 with TRBJ2-1; 8 bases are a match to TRBD2. Germline V gene sequence: CDR1 MNHEY, CDR2 SVGAGI. V lost 4 bases, J lost 10 bases, and 9 bases stayed unmatched. The length of the CDR3 is 14 residues. For the CDR3, the DNA is TGTGCCAGCAGTTTCCCGGGAGGGAGTCTAGAGCAGTTCTTC. This encodes CASSFPGGSLEQFF.

This clone was seen more than once but under ten times. The chain employs TRBV4-2 and TRBJ1-5; D uncertain. Germline CDR1 reads LGHNA; CDR2 reads YNFKEQ. This CDR3 contains 15 residues. The V end was cut by 0 bases, the J end by 1 base, with 7 bases between. In DNA, the CDR3 is TGTGCCAGCAGCCAAGATCCGTGGAGCAATCAGCCCCAGCATTTT. Protein product: CASSQDPWSNQPQHF.

This clone is a singleton in its sample. The chain joins TRBV2 to TRBJ1-5; D unresolved. CDR1 and CDR2 from the germline V gene are SNHLY and FYNNEI. V shed 3 bases and J shed 4 bases, with 16 bases lying between them. The CDR3 totals 16 residues. The CDR3 DNA sequence: TGTGCCAGCAGTGAGACTGGCTTATTAGCAAATCAGCCCCAGCATTTT. Amino acid sequence: CASSETGLLANQPQHF.

The J gene is TRBJ2-7, the V gene TRBV7-8; TRBD1 agrees at 10 bases. In germline, CDR1 is SGHVS, CDR2 FQNEAQ. Unmatched junction bases numbered 8, after V lost 5 bases and J lost 4 bases. The CDR3 length is 15 residues. The CDR3 reads CASSGRQGAAYEQYF. The CDR3 region has the DNA TGTGCCAGCAGCGGACGACAGGGGGCAGCTTACGAGCAGTACTTC.

This chain connects TRBV7-8 to TRBJ2-7; 7 positions match TRBD2. V dropped 5 bases and J dropped 0; count of bases not matched to a gene: 10. The CDR3 runs 16 residues. Looked up from germline, CDR1 is SGHVS and CDR2 is FQNEAQ. The CDR3 coding sequence is TGTGCCAGCAGCATTGGAGGACGCGGGAGCTCCTACGAGCAGTACTTC. It codes for CASSIGGRGSSYEQYF. Full variable domain (outside the CDR3, taken from reference TRBV7-8 and TRBJ2-7): GAGVSQSPRYKVAKRGQDVALRCDPISGHVSLFWYQQALGQGPEFLTYFQNEAQLDKSGLPSDRFFAERPEGSVSTLKIQRTQQEDSAVYLCASSIGGRGSSYEQYFGPGTRLTVT.

Worth noting for this clone: The same CDR3 is also encoded by other DNA sequences in this sample. V and J are TRBV28 and TRBJ2-1; D perhaps matches TRBD2 (6 bases). The CDR3 is 13 amino acids. Per the germline V gene, CDR1 is MDHEN and CDR2 is SYDVKM. V was trimmed by 6 bases and J by 3 bases, leaving 9 bases between them. The CDR3 DNA reads as TGTGCCAGCAGAGGAGGGAGCTACAATGAGCAGTTCTTC. This translates into CASRGGSYNEQFF.

The sample holds a few counts of this clone. DNA of the CDR3: TGCGCCAGCAGCCAAGTGGATCTCGGGTTTACGCGACCCTATGGCTACACCTTC. Protein sequence: CASSQVDLGFTRPYGYTF. The chain couples TRBV4-1 to TRBJ1-2; D ambiguous. Germline V lookup: CDR1 MGHRA, CDR2 YSYEKL. The CDR3 has 18 residues. V lost 1 base to trimming and J lost 4 bases, with 22 bases between them.